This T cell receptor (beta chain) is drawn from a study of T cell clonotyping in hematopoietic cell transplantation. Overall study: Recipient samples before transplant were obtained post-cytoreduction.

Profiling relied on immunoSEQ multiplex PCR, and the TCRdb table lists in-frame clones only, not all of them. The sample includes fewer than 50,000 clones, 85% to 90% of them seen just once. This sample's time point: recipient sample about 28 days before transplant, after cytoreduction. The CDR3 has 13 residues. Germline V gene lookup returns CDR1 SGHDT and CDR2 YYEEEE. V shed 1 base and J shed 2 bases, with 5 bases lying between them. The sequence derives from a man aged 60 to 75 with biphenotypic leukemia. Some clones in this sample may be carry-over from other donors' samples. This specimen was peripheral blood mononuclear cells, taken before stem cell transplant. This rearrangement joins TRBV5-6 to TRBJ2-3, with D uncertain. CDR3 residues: CASSLQATDTQYF. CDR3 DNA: TGTGCCAGCAGCTTGCAAGCCACAGATACGCAGTATTTT.